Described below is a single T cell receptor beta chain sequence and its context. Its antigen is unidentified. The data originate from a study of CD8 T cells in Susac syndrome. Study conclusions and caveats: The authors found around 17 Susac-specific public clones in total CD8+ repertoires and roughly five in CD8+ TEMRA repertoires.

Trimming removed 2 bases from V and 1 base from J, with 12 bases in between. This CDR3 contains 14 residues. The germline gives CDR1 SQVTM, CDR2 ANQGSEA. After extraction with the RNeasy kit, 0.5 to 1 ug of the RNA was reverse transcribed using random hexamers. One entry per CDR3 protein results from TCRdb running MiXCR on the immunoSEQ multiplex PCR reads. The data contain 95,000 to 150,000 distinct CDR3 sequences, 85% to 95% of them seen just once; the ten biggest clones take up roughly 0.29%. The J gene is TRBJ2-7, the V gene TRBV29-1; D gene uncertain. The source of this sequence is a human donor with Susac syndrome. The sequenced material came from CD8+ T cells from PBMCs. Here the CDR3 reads CSVESHTESYEQYF. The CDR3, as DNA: TGCAGCGTTGAAAGCCACACGGAGTCCTACGAGCAGTACTTC.